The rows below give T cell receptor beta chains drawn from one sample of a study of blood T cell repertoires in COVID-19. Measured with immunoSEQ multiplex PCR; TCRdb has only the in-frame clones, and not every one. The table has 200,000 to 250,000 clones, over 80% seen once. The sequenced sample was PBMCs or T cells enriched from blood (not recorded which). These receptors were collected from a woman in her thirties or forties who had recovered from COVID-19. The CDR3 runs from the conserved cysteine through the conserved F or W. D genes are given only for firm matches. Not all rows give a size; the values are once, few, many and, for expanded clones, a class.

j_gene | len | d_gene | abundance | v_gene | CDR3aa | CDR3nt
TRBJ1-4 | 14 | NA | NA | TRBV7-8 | CASSLVGGNEKLFF | TGTGCCAGCAGCTTAGTAGGGGGTAATGAAAAACTGTTTTTT
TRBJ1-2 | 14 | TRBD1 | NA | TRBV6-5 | CASSYSSGGGGYTF | TGTGCCAGCAGTTACAGTTCAGGGGGCGGCGGCTACACCTTC
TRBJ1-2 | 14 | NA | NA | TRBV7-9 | CASSFQGGDYGYTF | TGTGCCAGCAGCTTCCAGGGTGGGGACTATGGCTACACCTTC
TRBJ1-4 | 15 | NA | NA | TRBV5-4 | CASRPGVATNEKLFF | TGTGCCAGCAGGCCAGGGGTAGCAACTAATGAAAAACTGTTTTTT
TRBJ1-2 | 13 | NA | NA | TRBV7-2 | CASSLYDSYGYTF | TGTGCCAGCAGCCTCTACGACAGCTATGGCTACACCTTC
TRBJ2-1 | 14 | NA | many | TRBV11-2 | CASSLGDRSNEQFF | TGTGCCAGCAGCTTAGGCGACAGGAGCAATGAGCAGTTCTTC
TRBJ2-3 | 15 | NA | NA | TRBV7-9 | CASSPSVAVGDTQYF | TGTGCCAGCAGCCCATCGGTCGCAGTCGGGGATACGCAGTATTTT
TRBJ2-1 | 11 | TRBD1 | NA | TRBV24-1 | CATTGQNEQFF | TGTGCCACCACGGGACAGAATGAGCAGTTCTTC
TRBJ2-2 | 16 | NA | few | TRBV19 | CASSSVGGRNTGELFF | TGTGCCAGTAGTTCCGTGGGGGGGCGCAACACCGGGGAGCTGTTTTTT
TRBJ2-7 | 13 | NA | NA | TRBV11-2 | CASSLEPGYEQYF | TGTGCCAGCAGCTTAGAACCAGGGTACGAGCAGTACTTC
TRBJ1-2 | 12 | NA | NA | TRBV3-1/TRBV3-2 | CASSHGLYGYTF | TGTGCCAGCAGCCACGGACTGTATGGCTACACCTTC
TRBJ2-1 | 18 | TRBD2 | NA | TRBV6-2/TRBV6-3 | CASSLSAGGPSSYNEQFF | TGTGCCAGCAGTTTGAGCGCGGGAGGCCCTAGCTCCTACAATGAGCAGTTCTTC
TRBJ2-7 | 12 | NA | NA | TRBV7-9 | CASSARTYEQYF | TGTGCCAGCAGTGCTAGGACCTACGAGCAGTACTTC
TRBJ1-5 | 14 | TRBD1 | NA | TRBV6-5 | CASSGTGFNQPQHF | TGTGCCAGCAGCGGGACAGGCTTCAATCAGCCCCAGCATTTT
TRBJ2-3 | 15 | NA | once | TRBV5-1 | CASSWRQAEEDTQYF | TGCGCCAGCAGCTGGCGACAGGCCGAAGAAGATACGCAGTATTTT
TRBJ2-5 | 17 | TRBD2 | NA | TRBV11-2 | CASNPGLAGGSQETQYF | TGTGCCAGCAATCCGGGACTAGCGGGAGGATCCCAAGAGACCCAGTACTTC
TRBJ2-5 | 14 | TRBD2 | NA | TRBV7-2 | CASSTRLAPETQYF | TGTGCCAGCAGCACACGACTAGCACCAGAGACCCAGTACTTC
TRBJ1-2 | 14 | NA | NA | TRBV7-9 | CASSPLEGPRGYTF | TGTGCCAGCAGCCCCTTAGAGGGTCCGAGAGGCTACACCTTC
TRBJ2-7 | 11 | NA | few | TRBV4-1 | CASAGTKGQYF | TGCGCCAGCGCCGGGACAAAGGGGCAGTACTTC
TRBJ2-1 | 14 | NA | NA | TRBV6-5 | CASSSRTEDNEQFF | TGTGCCAGCAGTTCCAGGACAGAAGACAATGAGCAGTTCTTC
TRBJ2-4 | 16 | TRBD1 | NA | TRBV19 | CASSIVARGAKNIQYF | TGTGCCAGTAGTATAGTGGCCAGGGGGGCCAAAAACATTCAGTACTTC
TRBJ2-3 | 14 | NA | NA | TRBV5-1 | CASSLPGSTDTQYF | TGCGCCAGCAGCTTGCCGGGGAGCACAGATACGCAGTATTTT
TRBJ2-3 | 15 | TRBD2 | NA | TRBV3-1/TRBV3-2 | CASSQGGSRTDTQYF | TGTGCCAGCAGCCAAGGCGGGAGCCGCACAGATACGCAGTATTTT
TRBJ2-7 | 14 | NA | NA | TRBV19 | CASSIGRTSYEQYF | TGTGCCAGTAGTATAGGGAGGACCTCCTACGAGCAGTACTTC
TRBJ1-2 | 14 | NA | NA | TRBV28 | CASSSPTVNYGYTF | TGTGCCAGCAGTTCCCCGACAGTCAACTATGGCTACACCTTC
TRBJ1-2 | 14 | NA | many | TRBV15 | CATRTRAGRHGYTF | TGTGCCACCAGGACTCGGGCGGGACGACATGGCTACACCTTC
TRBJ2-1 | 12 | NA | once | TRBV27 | CASSSVENEQFF | TGTGCCAGCAGCTCCGTAGAGAATGAGCAGTTCTTC
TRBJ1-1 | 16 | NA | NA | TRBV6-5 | CASSSPLGQMNTEAFF | TGTGCCAGCAGTTCCCCGCTCGGACAGATGAACACTGAAGCTTTCTTT